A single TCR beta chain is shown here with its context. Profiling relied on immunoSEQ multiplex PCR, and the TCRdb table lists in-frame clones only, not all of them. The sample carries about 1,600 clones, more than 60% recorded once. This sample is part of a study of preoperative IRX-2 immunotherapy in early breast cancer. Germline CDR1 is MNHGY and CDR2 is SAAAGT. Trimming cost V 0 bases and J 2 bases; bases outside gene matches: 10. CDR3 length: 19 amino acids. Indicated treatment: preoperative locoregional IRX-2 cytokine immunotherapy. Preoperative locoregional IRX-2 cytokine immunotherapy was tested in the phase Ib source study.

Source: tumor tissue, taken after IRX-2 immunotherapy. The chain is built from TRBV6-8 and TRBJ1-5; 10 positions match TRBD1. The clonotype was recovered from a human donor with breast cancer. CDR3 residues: CASSYSRGSGTGGNQPQHF. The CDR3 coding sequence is TGTGCCAGCAGTTACTCGAGGGGTTCCGGGACAGGGGGCAATCAGCCCCAGCATTTT.